Included here is one T cell receptor beta chain sequence, with context. The data derive from a study of cytomegalovirus exposure and HLA in healthy donors. The donors were members of the validation cohort comprising 100 to 150 subjects, separate from the roughly 690-subject first cohort. The CDR3 has 15 amino acids. The V gene's germline CDR1 is MNHEY and CDR2 SMNVEV (reference sequence). Trimming removed 3 bases from V and 4 bases from J, with 13 bases in between. Clones were read by immunoSEQ multiplex PCR, and TCRdb kept only the in-frame ones, dropping some. The repertoire holds 250,000 to 400,000 clones, with roughly 87% as singletons.

This TCR was sampled from a man between 25 and 39 years old in good health and CMV-seronegative. Sequences were obtained from PBMCs. The J gene is TRBJ2-1, the V gene TRBV27, with D possibly matching TRBD2 (6 bases). The CDR3 sequence: CASSLYPAGYNEQFF. DNA for the CDR3: TGTGCCAGCAGTTTGTACCCGGCGGGGTACAATGAGCAGTTCTTC.